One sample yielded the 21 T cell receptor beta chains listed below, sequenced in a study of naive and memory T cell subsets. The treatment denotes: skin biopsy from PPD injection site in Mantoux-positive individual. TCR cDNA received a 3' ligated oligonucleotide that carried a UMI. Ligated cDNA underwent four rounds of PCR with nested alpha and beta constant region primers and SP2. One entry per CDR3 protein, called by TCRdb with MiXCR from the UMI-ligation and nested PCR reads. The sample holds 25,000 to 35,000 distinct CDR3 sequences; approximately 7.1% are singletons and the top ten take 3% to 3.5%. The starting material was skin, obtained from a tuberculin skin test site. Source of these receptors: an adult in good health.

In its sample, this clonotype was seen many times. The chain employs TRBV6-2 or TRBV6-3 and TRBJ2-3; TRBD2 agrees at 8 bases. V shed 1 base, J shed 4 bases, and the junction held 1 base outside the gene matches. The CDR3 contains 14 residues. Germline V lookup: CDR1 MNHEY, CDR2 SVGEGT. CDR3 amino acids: CASSYWRGADTQYF. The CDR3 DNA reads TGTGCCAGCAGTTACTGGCGGGGGGCAGATACGCAGTATTTT.

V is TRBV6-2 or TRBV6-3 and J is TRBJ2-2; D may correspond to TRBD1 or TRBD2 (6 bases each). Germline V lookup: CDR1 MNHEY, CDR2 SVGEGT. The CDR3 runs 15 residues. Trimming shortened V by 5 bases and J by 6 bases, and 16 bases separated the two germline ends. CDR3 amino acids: CASSGGTLVAGELFF. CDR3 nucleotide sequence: TGTGCCAGCAGTGGGGGGACATTAGTGGCCGGGGAGCTGTTTTTT.

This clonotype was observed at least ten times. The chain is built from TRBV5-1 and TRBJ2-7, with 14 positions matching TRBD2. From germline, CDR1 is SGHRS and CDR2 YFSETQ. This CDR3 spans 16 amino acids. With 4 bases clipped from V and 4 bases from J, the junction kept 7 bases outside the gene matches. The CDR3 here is CASSKTSGGAGYEQYF. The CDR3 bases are TGCGCCAGCAGCAAGACTAGCGGGGGGGCCGGGTACGAGCAGTACTTC.

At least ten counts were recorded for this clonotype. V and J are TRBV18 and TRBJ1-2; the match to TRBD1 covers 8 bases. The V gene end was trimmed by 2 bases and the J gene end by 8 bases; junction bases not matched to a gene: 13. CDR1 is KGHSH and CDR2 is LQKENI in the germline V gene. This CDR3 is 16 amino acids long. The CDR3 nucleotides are TGTGCCAGCTCACCAGGACAGGGATACTCTGCAGACGGCTACACCTTC. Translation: CASSPGQGYSADGYTF.

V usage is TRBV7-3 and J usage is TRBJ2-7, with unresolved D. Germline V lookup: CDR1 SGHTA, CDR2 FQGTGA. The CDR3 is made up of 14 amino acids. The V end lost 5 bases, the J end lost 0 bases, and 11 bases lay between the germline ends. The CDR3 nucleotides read TGTGCCAGCAGCCCCTCCCCGTCCTCCTACGAGCAGTACTTC. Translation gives CASSPSPSSYEQYF.

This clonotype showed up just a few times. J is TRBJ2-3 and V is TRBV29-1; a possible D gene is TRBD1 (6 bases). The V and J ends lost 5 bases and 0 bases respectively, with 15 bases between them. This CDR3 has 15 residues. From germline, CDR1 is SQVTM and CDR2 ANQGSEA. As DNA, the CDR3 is TGCAGCGTTTTACAGGGCAGGGTTAGCACAGATACGCAGTATTTT. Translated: CSVLQGRVSTDTQYF.

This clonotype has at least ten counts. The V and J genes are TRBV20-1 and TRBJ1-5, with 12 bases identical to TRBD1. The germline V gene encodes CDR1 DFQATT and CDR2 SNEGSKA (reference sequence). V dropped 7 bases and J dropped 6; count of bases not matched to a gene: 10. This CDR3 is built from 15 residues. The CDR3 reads CSGTTGTGGLQPQHF. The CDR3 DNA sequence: TGCAGTGGCACGACCGGGACAGGGGGCCTTCAGCCCCAGCATTTT.

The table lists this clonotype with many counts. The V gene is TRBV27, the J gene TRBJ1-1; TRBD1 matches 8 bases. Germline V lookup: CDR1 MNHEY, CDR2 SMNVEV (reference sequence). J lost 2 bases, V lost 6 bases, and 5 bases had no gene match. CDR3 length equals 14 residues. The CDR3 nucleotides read TGTGCCAGCAGACGGGACAGGCTAAACACTGAAGCTTTCTTT. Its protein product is CASRRDRLNTEAFF.

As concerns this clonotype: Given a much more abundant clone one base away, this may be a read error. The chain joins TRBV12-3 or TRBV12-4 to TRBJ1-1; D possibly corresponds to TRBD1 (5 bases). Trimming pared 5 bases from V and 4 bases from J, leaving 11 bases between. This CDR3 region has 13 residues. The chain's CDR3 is CASSPGSRTEAFF. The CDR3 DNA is TGTGCCAGCAGTCCAGGGAGTCGCACTGAAGCTTTCTTT.

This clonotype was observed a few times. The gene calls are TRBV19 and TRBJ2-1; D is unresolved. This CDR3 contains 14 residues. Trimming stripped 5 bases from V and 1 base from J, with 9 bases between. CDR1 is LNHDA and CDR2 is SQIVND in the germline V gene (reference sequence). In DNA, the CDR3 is TGTGCCAGTAGTCGACTCGCGTCCTACAATGAGCAGTTCTTC. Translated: CASSRLASYNEQFF.

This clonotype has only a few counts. CDR3 coding DNA: TGTGCCAGCAGCTTAGAGGCTAACTATGGCTACACCTTC. Its translation: CASSLEANYGYTF. The chain has TRBV7-9 and TRBJ1-2, with D uncertain. Germline loops: CDR1 SEHNR, CDR2 FQNEAQ (reference sequence). The CDR3 is made up of 13 amino acids. The germline V and J ends were trimmed by 1 base and 0 bases, with 3 bases remaining between them.

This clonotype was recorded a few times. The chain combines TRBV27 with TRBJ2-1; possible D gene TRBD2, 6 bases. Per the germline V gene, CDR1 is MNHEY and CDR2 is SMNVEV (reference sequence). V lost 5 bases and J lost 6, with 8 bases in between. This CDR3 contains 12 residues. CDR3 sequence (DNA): TGTGCCAGCAGTACTAGCTCCAATGAGCAGTTCTTC. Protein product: CASSTSSNEQFF.

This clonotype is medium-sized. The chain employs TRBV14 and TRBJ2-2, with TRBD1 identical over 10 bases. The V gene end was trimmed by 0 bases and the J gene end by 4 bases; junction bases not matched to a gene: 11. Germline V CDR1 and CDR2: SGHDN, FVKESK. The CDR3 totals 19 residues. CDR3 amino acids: CASSQDVPDRGRITGELFF. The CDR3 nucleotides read TGTGCCAGCAGCCAAGACGTTCCCGACAGGGGGCGGATCACCGGGGAGCTGTTTTTT.

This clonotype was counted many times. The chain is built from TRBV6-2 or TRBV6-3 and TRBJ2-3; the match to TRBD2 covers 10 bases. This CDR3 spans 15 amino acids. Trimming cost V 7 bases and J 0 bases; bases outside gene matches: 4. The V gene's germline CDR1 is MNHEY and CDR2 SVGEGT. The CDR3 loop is CASTLAGVSTDTQYF. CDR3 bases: TGTGCCAGCACCCTAGCGGGGGTAAGCACAGATACGCAGTATTTT.

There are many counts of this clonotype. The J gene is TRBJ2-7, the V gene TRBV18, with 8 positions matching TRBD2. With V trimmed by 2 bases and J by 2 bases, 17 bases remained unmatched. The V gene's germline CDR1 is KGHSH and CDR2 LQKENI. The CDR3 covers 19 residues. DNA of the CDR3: TGTGCCAGCTCACCATGGGGTCTCTATGCGGGGGGTCCCACCTACGAGCAGTACTTC. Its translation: CASSPWGLYAGGPTYEQYF.

The CDR3 loop reads CASSPQGSGANVLTF. For the CDR3, the DNA is TGTGCCAGCAGCCCCCAGGGCTCCGGGGCCAACGTCCTGACTTTC. This chain connects TRBV11-1 to TRBJ2-6, with D possibly being TRBD1 (5 bases). V lost 5 bases to trimming and J lost 4 bases, with 12 bases between them. The CDR3 runs 15 residues. Germline-derived CDR1 and CDR2 are SGHAT and FQDESV (reference sequence).

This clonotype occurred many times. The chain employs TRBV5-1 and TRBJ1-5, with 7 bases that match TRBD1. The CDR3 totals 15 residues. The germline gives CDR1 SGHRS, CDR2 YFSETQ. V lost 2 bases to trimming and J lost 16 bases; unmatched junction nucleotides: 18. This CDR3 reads CASSFGPGGQSAPHF. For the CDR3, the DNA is TGCGCCAGCAGCTTTGGGCCAGGGGGGCAATCAGCCCCTCATTTT.

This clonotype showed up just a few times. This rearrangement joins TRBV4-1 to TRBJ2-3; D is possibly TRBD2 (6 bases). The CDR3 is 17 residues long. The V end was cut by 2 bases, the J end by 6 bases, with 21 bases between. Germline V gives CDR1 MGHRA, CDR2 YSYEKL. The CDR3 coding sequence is TGCGCCAGCAGCCAAAGGGCGCTCGGCGGGGTCAGGGATACGCAGTATTTT. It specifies CASSQRALGGVRDTQYF.

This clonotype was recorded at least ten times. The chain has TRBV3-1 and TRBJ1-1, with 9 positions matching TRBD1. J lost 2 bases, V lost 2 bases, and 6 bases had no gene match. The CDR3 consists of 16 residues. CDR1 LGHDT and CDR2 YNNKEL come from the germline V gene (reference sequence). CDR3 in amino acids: CASSQTGTGINTEAFF. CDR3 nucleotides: TGTGCCAGCAGCCAAACCGGGACAGGGATCAACACTGAAGCTTTCTTT.

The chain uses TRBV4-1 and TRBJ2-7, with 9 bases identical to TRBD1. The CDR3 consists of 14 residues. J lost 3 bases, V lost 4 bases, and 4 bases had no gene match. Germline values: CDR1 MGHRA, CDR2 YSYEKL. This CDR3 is CASSRRDRDYEQYF. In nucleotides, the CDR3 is TGCGCCAGCAGCCGCCGGGACAGGGACTACGAGCAGTACTTC.

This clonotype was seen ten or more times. The CDR3 loop is CSARAPGQRNYEQYF. The CDR3 coding sequence is TGCAGTGCTAGGGCTCCGGGACAACGAAATTACGAGCAGTACTTC. The V call is TRBV20-1, the J call TRBJ2-7; tentative D call: TRBD1 (6 bases). V lost 3 bases and J lost 4, with 19 bases in between. CDR3 size: 15 residues. Germline values: CDR1 DFQATT, CDR2 SNEGSKA (reference sequence).